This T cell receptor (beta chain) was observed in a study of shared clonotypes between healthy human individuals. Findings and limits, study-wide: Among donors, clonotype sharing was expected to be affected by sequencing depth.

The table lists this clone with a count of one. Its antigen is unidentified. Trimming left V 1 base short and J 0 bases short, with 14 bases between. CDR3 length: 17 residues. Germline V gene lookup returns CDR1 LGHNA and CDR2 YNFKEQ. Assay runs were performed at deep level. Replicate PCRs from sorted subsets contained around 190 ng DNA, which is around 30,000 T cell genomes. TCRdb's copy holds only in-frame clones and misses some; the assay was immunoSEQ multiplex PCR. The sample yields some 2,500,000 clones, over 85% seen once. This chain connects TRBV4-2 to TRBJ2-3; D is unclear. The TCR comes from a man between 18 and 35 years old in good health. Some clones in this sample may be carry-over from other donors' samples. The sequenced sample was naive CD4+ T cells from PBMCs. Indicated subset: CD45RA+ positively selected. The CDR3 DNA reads TGTGCCAGCAGCCAAGCGCCAGGCGGATCTAGCACAGATACGCAGTATTTT. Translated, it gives CASSQAPGGSSTDTQYF.